The 27 T cell receptor beta chains listed next were all sequenced from one sample in a study of T cell changes during pregnancy in multiple sclerosis. Using immunoSEQ multiplex PCR, the repertoire was profiled, and TCRdb retains in-frame clones only, with some absent. The table shows around 57,000 clones, with approximately 90% occurring only once. Sample: CD4+ T cells from peripheral blood mononuclear cells, taken after pregnancy. These receptors were taken from a female donor in good health, enrolled as a control in a pregnancy study.

The V and J genes are TRBV9 and TRBJ2-7, with 9 bases aligning to TRBD1. CDR3 length: 13 amino acids. Trimming took 4 bases from V and 5 from J; bases not matched to a gene: 4. CDR1 SGDLS and CDR2 YYNGEE come from the germline V gene. The CDR3 sequence: CASSPGQGHEQYF. The CDR3 DNA reads as TGTGCCAGCAGCCCGGGACAGGGTCACGAGCAGTACTTC.

The CDR3 sequence is CASSASGLGLYEQYF. CDR3 bases: TGTGCCAGCAGCGCGAGTGGGTTGGGGCTCTACGAGCAGTACTTC. The chain uses TRBV5-4 and TRBJ2-7; tentative D call: TRBD1 (5 bases). The CDR3 sequence is 15 residues long. Deletions cut 4 bases from V and 3 bases from J, with 17 bases between. Germline CDR1 SGHNT, CDR2 YYREEE (reference sequence).

The J gene is TRBJ1-1, the V gene TRBV20-1; no clear D. In germline, CDR1 is DFQATT, CDR2 SNEGSKA (reference sequence). The CDR3 is 11 residues long. The ends were cut back, 4 bases at V and 11 bases at J, with 14 bases in the middle. The chain's CDR3 is CSATLKQTAFF. For the CDR3, the DNA is TGCAGTGCTACGTTAAAACAGACGGCTTTCTTT.

CDR3 sequence (DNA): TGTGCCAGCAGCCCGGGACAGGGGGTTTCCTACGAGCAGTACTTC. The encoded protein is CASSPGQGVSYEQYF. J is TRBJ2-7 and V is TRBV7-9, with 11 bases identical to TRBD1. Losses at the gene ends were 5 bases for V and 1 base for J; bases not matched to a gene: 4. This CDR3 region has 15 residues. Per the germline V gene, CDR1 is SEHNR and CDR2 is FQNEAQ (reference sequence).

The chain has TRBV28 and TRBJ1-5; no firm D call. CDR3 size: 9 residues. Trimming shortened V by 8 bases and J by 11 bases, and 7 bases separated the two germline ends. Germline assignment: CDR1 MDHEN and CDR2 SYDVKM. The CDR3 protein is CASGPSQHF. CDR3 sequence (DNA): TGTGCCAGCGGCCCGTCCCAGCATTTT.

The chain uses TRBV19 and TRBJ1-1; tentatively, D is TRBD1 (5 bases). Between the trimmed V and J ends, which lost 9 bases and 5 bases, there was a span of 10 bases. Germline CDR1 reads LNHDA; CDR2 reads SQIVND (reference sequence). This CDR3 contains 11 residues. The CDR3, as DNA: TGTGCCAGCGGGGGGTGGACTGAAGCTTTCTTT. This codes for CASGGWTEAFF.

The rearrangement joins TRBV11-2 to TRBJ2-7; 10 positions match TRBD1. This CDR3 spans 15 amino acids. With V trimmed by 3 bases and J by 2 bases, 4 bases remained unmatched. The germline V gene encodes CDR1 SGHAT and CDR2 FQNNGV. CDR3 in DNA: TGTGCCAGCAGCTTCTTGACAGGGGGCCCCTACGAGCAGTACTTC. It yields the protein CASSFLTGGPYEQYF.

DNA for the CDR3: TGTGCCAGCAGCGCCCAGGTTAACATGAACACTGAAGCTTTCTTT. It yields the protein CASSAQVNMNTEAFF. This chain uses TRBV9 with TRBJ1-1; D gene ambiguous. The CDR3 is 15 residues long. V was pared by 3 bases and J by 0 bases, with 12 bases between. The germline gives CDR1 SGDLS, CDR2 YYNGEE.

The chain uses TRBV7-8 and TRBJ1-1; D gene unclear. The V gene lost 1 base and the J gene lost 4 bases, with 7 bases spanning the gap. The CDR3 spans 13 residues. Per germline, CDR1 SGHVS and CDR2 FQNEAQ. In DNA, the CDR3 is TGTGCCAGCAGCTTAGGCGGGTCCACTGAAGCTTTCTTT. Its translation is CASSLGGSTEAFF.

The chain joins TRBV7-2 to TRBJ2-3; D remains ambiguous. CDR1 SGHTA and CDR2 FQGNSA come from the germline V gene. Trimming pared 5 bases from V and 4 bases from J, leaving 7 bases between. The CDR3 is made up of 12 amino acids. CDR3 DNA: TGTGCCAGCAGCCCCTCGGCAGATACGCAGTATTTT. This translates into CASSPSADTQYF.

The chain recombines TRBV7-9 with TRBJ1-2; TRBD1 agrees at 8 bases. This CDR3 is built from 15 residues. The V segment lost 0 bases and the J segment 4 bases; nucleotides outside the gene matches: 4. The germline CDR1 and CDR2 sequences are SEHNR and FQNEAQ (reference sequence). The DNA for the CDR3 is TGTGCCAGCAGCTTAGCTTGGACAGGGAGCTATGGCTACACCTTC. Its translation: CASSLAWTGSYGYTF.

V gene TRBV7-6 combines with J gene TRBJ2-6; the D is unclear. Trimming stripped 3 bases from V and 2 bases from J, with 11 bases between. Germline V gene lookup returns CDR1 SGHVS and CDR2 FNYEAQ. CDR3 length: 16 amino acids. Written as DNA, the CDR3 is TGTGCCAGCAGCTTCATGTCGAGCCCTGGGGCCAACGTCCTGACTTTC. It is translated as CASSFMSSPGANVLTF.

This chain connects TRBV6-5 to TRBJ1-2, with 7 nucleotides matching TRBD1. The CDR3 extends over 13 amino acids. Germline lookup yields CDR1 MNHEY and CDR2 SVGAGI. The V segment lost 4 bases and the J segment 5 bases; nucleotides outside the gene matches: 4. This CDR3 is CASSSPGGYGYTF. The DNA for the CDR3 is TGTGCCAGCAGTTCGCCAGGGGGATATGGCTACACCTTC.

J is TRBJ1-4 and V is TRBV15; TRBD1 agrees at 9 bases. The CDR3 covers 17 residues. The trim removed 3 bases at V and 7 bases at J, leaving 12 bases unmatched. Germline assignment: CDR1 LNHNV and CDR2 YYDKDF (reference sequence). The CDR3 coding sequence is TGTGCCACCAGCAGGGGACAGAGAGGGACAGGGCTTGAAAAACTGTTTTTT. Encoded protein: CATSRGQRGTGLEKLFF.

This chain links TRBV9 with TRBJ2-5; tentative D call: TRBD1 (6 bases). The CDR3 has 14 residues. V lost 0 bases and J 5 bases, leaving 11 bases between the germline ends. Per the germline V gene, CDR1 is SGDLS and CDR2 is YYNGEE. CDR3 loop: CASSVAQGGETQYF. CDR3 nucleotide sequence: TGTGCCAGCAGCGTAGCACAGGGTGGGGAGACCCAGTACTTC.

The gene calls are TRBV4-1 and TRBJ2-6; D is perhaps TRBD2 (6 bases). The CDR3 is 17 residues long. V lost 4 bases, J lost 0 bases, and 13 bases lay in between. Germline CDR1 is MGHRA and CDR2 is YSYEKL. The DNA for the CDR3 is TGCGCCAGCAGCCTCCGACTGGGGGGCTCTGGGGCCAACGTCCTGACTTTC. Protein: CASSLRLGGSGANVLTF.

The chain carries TRBV18 and TRBJ2-4; the D gene is possibly TRBD1 (6 bases). The CDR3 length is 15 residues. Germline-derived CDR1 and CDR2 are KGHSH and LQKENI. Between the trimmed V and J ends, which lost 0 bases and 5 bases, there was a span of 11 bases. CDR3 protein: CASSPPGRGQNIQYF. The CDR3 DNA follows: TGTGCCAGCTCACCACCCGGCAGGGGCCAAAACATTCAGTACTTC. Together with reference TRBV18 and TRBJ2-4, the CDR3 gives the full variable domain: NAGVMQNPRHLVRRRGQEARLRCSPMKGHSHVYWYRQLPEEGLKFMVYLQKENIIDESGMPKERFSAEFPKEGPSILRIQQVVRGDSAAYFCASSPPGRGQNIQYFGAGTRLSVL.

This chain links TRBV9 with TRBJ2-5, with 11 bases identical to TRBD1. The CDR3 loop spans 19 amino acids. CDR1 and CDR2 (germline): SGDLS, YYNGEE. Trimming took 1 base from V and 8 from J; bases not matched to a gene: 19. This chain's CDR3 is CASSVSGTGGSGGQGTQYF. In DNA, the CDR3 is TGTGCCAGCAGCGTAAGCGGGACAGGGGGTAGCGGGGGTCAGGGCACCCAGTACTTC.

V usage is TRBV7-9 and J usage is TRBJ1-1; no reliable D call. Germline V gene data show CDR1 as SEHNR and CDR2 as FQNEAQ (reference sequence). The length of the CDR3 is 14 residues. The V and J ends lost 1 base and 4 bases respectively, with 10 bases between them. CDR3 residues: CASSLGRGSTEAFF. CDR3 DNA sequence: TGTGCCAGCAGCTTAGGGAGAGGGTCCACTGAAGCTTTCTTT.

This chain uses TRBV9 with TRBJ1-6; TRBD1 is a possible D gene (5 bases). Germline V gene lookup returns CDR1 SGDLS and CDR2 YYNGEE. The CDR3 is made up of 16 amino acids. Trimming left V 0 bases short and J 6 bases short, with 13 bases between. The CDR3 DNA follows: TGTGCCAGCAGCGTAGCCCCGACAGAACCTAATTCACCCCTCCACTTT. Its protein product is CASSVAPTEPNSPLHF.

This rearrangement joins TRBV18 to TRBJ2-3, with D perhaps TRBD2 (5 bases). CDR1 KGHSH and CDR2 LQKENI come from the germline V gene. Trimming left V 3 bases short and J 3 bases short, with 16 bases between. CDR3 length equals 16 residues. CDR3 amino acids: CASSPPGIRGTDTQYF. The CDR3 region has the DNA TGTGCCAGCTCACCTCCCGGGATTCGGGGAACAGATACGCAGTATTTT.

The chain employs TRBV5-1 and TRBJ2-5; 7 bases map to TRBD1. V lost 0 bases to trimming and J lost 4 bases; unmatched junction nucleotides: 0. Germline CDR1 is SGHRS and CDR2 is YFSETQ. The CDR3 sequence is 13 residues long. CDR3 residues: CASSLGTGETQYF. The CDR3 DNA is TGCGCCAGCAGCTTGGGGACAGGAGAGACCCAGTACTTC.

The gene calls are TRBV29-1 and TRBJ2-1; D is possibly TRBD2 (6 bases). The CDR3 runs to 13 residues. Germline loops: CDR1 SQVTM, CDR2 ANQGSEA. Deletions cut 7 bases from V and 6 bases from J, with 16 bases between. This chain's CDR3 is CSESSAGANEQFF. The CDR3 region has the DNA TGCAGCGAATCTAGCGCCGGTGCCAATGAGCAGTTCTTC.

This chain uses TRBV5-1 with TRBJ2-4; 8 bases fit TRBD1. The CDR3 is 17 residues long. The germline gives CDR1 SGHRS, CDR2 YFSETQ. The V gene end was trimmed by 0 bases and the J gene end by 7 bases; junction bases not matched to a gene: 12. CDR3 loop: CASSLGLQGVGRNIQYF. CDR3 coding DNA: TGCGCCAGCAGCTTGGGGTTACAGGGGGTGGGCAGGAACATTCAGTACTTC.

This clone has only one observation. The chain has TRBV28 and TRBJ1-5, with a weak D call TRBD1 (6 bases). Germline V lookup: CDR1 MDHEN, CDR2 SYDVKM. V shed 10 bases and J shed 5 bases, with 15 bases lying between them. CDR3 length: 13 residues. The CDR3 coding sequence is TGTGCCACCTCGGGGGGGCCCTATCAGCCCCAGCATTTT. Translation gives CATSGGPYQPQHF.

The chain uses TRBV5-1 and TRBJ1-3; 8 bases line up with TRBD1. CDR1 is SGHRS, CDR2 YFSETQ, per germline. The CDR3 runs to 15 residues. V trimming: 1 base; J trimming: 4 bases; junction bases outside the gene matches: 4. DNA of the CDR3: TGCGCCAGCAGCTTGCAGGGGGCGCGGGGAAACACCATATATTTT. Amino acid sequence: CASSLQGARGNTIYF.

The V gene is TRBV7-9, the J gene TRBJ2-7; 7 bases match TRBD1. The length of the CDR3 is 15 residues. The germline V gene has CDR1 SEHNR and CDR2 FQNEAQ (reference sequence). After removal of 2 bases from V and 1 base from J, the junction contained 5 bases not matched to a gene. CDR3 in amino acids: CASSLTGTVSYEQYF. CDR3 coding DNA: TGTGCCAGCAGCTTAACCGGGACAGTATCCTACGAGCAGTACTTC.